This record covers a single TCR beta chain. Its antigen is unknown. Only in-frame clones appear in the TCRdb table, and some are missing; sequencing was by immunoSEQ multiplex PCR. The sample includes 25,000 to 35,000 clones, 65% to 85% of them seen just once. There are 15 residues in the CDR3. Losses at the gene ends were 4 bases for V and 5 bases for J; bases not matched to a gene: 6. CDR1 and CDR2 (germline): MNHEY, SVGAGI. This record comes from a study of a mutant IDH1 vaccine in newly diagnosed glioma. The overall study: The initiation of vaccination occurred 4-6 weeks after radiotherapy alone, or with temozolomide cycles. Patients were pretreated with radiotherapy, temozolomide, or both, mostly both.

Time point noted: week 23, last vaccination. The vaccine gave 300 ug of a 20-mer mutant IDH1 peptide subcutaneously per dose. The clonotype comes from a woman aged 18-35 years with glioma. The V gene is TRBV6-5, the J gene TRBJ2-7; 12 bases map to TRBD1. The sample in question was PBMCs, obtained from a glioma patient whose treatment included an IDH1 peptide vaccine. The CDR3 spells CASSSRDRGRNEQYF. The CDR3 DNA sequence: TGTGCCAGCAGTTCTCGGGACAGGGGGCGAAACGAGCAGTACTTC.